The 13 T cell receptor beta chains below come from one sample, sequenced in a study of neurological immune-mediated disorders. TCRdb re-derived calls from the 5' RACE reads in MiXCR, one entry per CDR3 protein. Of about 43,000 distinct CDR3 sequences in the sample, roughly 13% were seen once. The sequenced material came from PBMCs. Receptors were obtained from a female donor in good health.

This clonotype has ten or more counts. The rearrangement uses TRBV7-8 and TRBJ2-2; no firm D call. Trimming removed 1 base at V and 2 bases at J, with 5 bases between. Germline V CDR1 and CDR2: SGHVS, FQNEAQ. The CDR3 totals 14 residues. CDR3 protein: CASSLEVNTGELFF. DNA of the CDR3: TGTGCCAGCAGCTTAGAGGTTAACACCGGGGAGCTGTTTTTT.

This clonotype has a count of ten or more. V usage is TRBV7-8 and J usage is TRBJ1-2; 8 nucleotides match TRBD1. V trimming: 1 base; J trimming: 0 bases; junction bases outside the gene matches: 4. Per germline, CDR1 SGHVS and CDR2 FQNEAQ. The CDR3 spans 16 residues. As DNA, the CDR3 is TGTGCCAGCAGCTTAGAGGGACAGGCCTCTAACTATGGCTACACCTTC. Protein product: CASSLEGQASNYGYTF.

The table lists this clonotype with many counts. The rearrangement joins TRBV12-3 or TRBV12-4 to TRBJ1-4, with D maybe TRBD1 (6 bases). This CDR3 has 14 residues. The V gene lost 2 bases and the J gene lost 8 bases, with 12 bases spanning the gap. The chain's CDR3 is CASSLRGAGEKLFF. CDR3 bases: TGTGCCAGCAGTTTACGGGGGGCAGGGGAAAAACTGTTTTTT.

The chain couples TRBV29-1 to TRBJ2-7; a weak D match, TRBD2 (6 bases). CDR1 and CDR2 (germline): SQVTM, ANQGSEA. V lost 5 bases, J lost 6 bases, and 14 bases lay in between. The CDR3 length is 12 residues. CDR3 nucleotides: TGCAGCGTTAGGAGGGGTAAGCTCGAGCAGTACTTC. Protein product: CSVRRGKLEQYF.

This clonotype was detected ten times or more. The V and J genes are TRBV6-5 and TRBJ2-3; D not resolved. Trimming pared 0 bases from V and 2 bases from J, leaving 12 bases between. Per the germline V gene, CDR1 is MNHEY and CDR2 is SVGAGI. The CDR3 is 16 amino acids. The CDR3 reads CASSYSQTGITDTQYF. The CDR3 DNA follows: TGTGCCAGCAGTTACTCCCAGACTGGAATCACAGATACGCAGTATTTT.

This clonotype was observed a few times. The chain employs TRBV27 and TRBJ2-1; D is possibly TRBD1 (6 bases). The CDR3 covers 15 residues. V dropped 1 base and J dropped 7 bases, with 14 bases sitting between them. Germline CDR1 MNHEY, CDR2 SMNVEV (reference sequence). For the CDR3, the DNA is TGTGCCAGCAGTTTATACCAACAGGGACCGAATGAGCAGTTCTTC. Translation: CASSLYQQGPNEQFF.

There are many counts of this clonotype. CDR3 residues: CASSSLAGGLRSDTQYF. DNA of the CDR3: TGTGCCAGCAGCTCCCTAGCGGGGGGGCTTCGCTCAGATACGCAGTATTTT. The chain has TRBV7-3 and TRBJ2-3; 12 bases map to TRBD2. The trim removed 4 bases at V and 4 bases at J, leaving 9 bases unmatched. This CDR3 has 17 amino acids. Germline values: CDR1 SGHTA, CDR2 FQGTGA.

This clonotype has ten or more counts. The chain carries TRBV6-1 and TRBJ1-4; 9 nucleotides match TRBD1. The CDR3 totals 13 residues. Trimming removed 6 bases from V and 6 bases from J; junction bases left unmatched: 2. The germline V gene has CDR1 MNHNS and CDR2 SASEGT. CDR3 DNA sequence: TGTGCCAGCAGCCGGGACAGGGATGAAAAACTGTTTTTT. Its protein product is CASSRDRDEKLFF.

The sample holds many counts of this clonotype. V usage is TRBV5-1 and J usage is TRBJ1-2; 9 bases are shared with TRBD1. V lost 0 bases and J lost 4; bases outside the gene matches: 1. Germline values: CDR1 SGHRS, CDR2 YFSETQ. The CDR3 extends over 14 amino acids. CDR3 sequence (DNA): TGCGCCAGCAGCTTGGTGGGACAGGGCTATGGCTACACCTTC. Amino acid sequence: CASSLVGQGYGYTF. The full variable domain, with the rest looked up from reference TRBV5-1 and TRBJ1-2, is KAGVTQTPRYLIKTRGQQVTLSCSPISGHRSVSWYQQTPGQGLQFLFEYFSETQRNKGNFPGRFSGRQFSNSRSEMNVSTLELGDSALYLCASSLVGQGYGYTFGSGTRLTVV.

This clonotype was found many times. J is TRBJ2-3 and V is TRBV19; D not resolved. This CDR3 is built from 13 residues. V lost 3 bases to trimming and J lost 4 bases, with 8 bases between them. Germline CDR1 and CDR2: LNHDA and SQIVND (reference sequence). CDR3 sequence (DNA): TGTGCCAGTAGTATGGCCTGGGCAGATACGCAGTATTTT. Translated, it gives CASSMAWADTQYF.

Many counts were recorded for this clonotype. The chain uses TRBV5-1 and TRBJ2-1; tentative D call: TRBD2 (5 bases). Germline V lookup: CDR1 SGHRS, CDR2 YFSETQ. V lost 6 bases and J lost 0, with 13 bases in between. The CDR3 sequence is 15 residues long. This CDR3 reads CASNWELSSYNEQFF. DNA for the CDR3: TGCGCCAGCAATTGGGAGCTGAGCTCCTACAATGAGCAGTTCTTC.

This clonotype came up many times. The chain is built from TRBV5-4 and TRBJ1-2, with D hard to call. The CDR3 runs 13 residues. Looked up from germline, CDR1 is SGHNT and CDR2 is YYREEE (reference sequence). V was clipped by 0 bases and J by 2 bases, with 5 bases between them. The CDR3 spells CASSLDSNYGYTF. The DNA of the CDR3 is TGTGCCAGCAGCTTGGACAGCAACTATGGCTACACCTTC.

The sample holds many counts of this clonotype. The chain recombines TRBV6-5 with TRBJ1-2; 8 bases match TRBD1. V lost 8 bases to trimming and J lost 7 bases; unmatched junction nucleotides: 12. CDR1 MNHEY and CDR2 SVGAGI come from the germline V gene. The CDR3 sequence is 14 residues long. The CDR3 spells CASRPDRAAIGYTF. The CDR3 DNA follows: TGTGCCAGCCGACCGGACAGGGCCGCGATTGGCTACACCTTC.